Listed below are T cell receptor beta chains from one sample, sequenced in a study of blood T cell repertoires in COVID-19. Here immunoSEQ multiplex PCR was the method, and the copy in TCRdb shows in-frame clones only, minus some. The table lists some 220,000 clones, around nine tenths of them singletons, with about 0.8% in the top ten. The sequencing input was peripheral blood. These receptors originate from a young man with COVID-19, enrolled during active disease. Both conserved end residues are part of each CDR3. A D gene is named only where the DNA matches it firmly. Size is omitted from some rows. Given values are once, few, many or a class for expanded clones.

abundance: NA
j_gene: TRBJ2-3
v_gene: TRBV9
d_gene: TRBD2
CDR3nt: TGTGCCAGCAGCGAGGGGACTAGCGGAACTAGCACAGATACGCAGTATTTT
CDR3aa: CASSEGTSGTSTDTQYF

abundance: NA
j_gene: TRBJ2-7
v_gene: TRBV5-1
d_gene: NA
CDR3nt: TGCGCCAGCAGCCCGACAGGATACGCCTACGAGCAGTACTTC
CDR3aa: CASSPTGYAYEQYF

abundance: NA
j_gene: TRBJ2-5
v_gene: TRBV7-9
d_gene: TRBD2
CDR3nt: TGTGCCAGCAGCTTAGCCCTACGGGGGGGCCCAGAGACCCAGTACTTC
CDR3aa: CASSLALRGGPETQYF

abundance: NA
j_gene: TRBJ1-5
v_gene: TRBV7-9
d_gene: NA
CDR3nt: TGTGCCAGCAGCTCGACGGGTTATAGCAATCAGCCCCAGCATTTT
CDR3aa: CASSSTGYSNQPQHF

abundance: once
j_gene: TRBJ1-1
v_gene: TRBV7-2
d_gene: NA
CDR3nt: TGTGCCAGCAGCCCCCGATTCGGTGTGAACACTGAAGCTTTCTTT
CDR3aa: CASSPRFGVNTEAFF

abundance: NA
j_gene: TRBJ1-5
v_gene: TRBV28
d_gene: NA
CDR3nt: TGTGCCAGCAGTTCAGCGTATGACAGTTACTATCAGCCCCAGCATTTT
CDR3aa: CASSSAYDSYYQPQHF

abundance: NA
j_gene: TRBJ2-1
v_gene: TRBV28
d_gene: NA
CDR3nt: TGTGCCGCATGGGGGCCCTATTACAATGAGCAGTTCTTC
CDR3aa: CAAWGPYYNEQFF

abundance: NA
j_gene: TRBJ1-1
v_gene: TRBV6-5
d_gene: TRBD1
CDR3nt: TGTGCCAGCTCGACTCAGGGGGCCACTGAAGCTTTCTTT
CDR3aa: CASSTQGATEAFF

abundance: NA
j_gene: TRBJ2-2
v_gene: TRBV3-1/TRBV3-2
d_gene: NA
CDR3nt: TGTGCCAGCAGCCAGGCTCGCCAGTCCGCCGGGGAGCTGTTTTTT
CDR3aa: CASSQARQSAGELFF

abundance: NA
j_gene: TRBJ2-2
v_gene: TRBV29-1
d_gene: TRBD1
CDR3nt: TGCAGCGTCTTGGAGACAGGGACCGGGGAGCTGTTTTTT
CDR3aa: CSVLETGTGELFF

abundance: once
j_gene: TRBJ2-3
v_gene: TRBV7-6
d_gene: NA
CDR3nt: TGTGCCAGCAGCTTACTCGGGGGAACTAGCACAGATACGCAGTATTTT
CDR3aa: CASSLLGGTSTDTQYF

abundance: NA
j_gene: TRBJ1-1
v_gene: TRBV12-3/TRBV12-4
d_gene: TRBD1
CDR3nt: TGTGCCAGCAGGTCCAGGGGGTCTGAAGCTTTCTTT
CDR3aa: CASRSRGSEAFF

abundance: NA
j_gene: TRBJ2-7
v_gene: TRBV18
d_gene: NA
CDR3nt: TGTGCCAGCTCACCATCCTTCGGTTCCTACGAGCAGTACTTC
CDR3aa: CASSPSFGSYEQYF

abundance: NA
j_gene: TRBJ2-5
v_gene: TRBV2
d_gene: NA
CDR3nt: TGTGCCAGCACAGCGGTCCAAGAGACCCAGTACTTC
CDR3aa: CASTAVQETQYF

abundance: NA
j_gene: TRBJ2-1
v_gene: TRBV2
d_gene: NA
CDR3nt: TGTGCCAGCAGTCCCCAGGATGGGCAGTTCTTC
CDR3aa: CASSPQDGQFF

abundance: NA
j_gene: TRBJ1-4
v_gene: TRBV23-1
d_gene: NA
CDR3nt: TGCGCCAGCAGTCAGCCCTCCCCTAGGCAACTGTTTTTT
CDR3aa: CASSQPSPRQLFF

abundance: NA
j_gene: TRBJ2-5
v_gene: TRBV7-2
d_gene: TRBD1
CDR3nt: TGTGCCAGCACTGGACAGGGGAGTAGGCAGACCCAGTACTTC
CDR3aa: CASTGQGSRQTQYF

abundance: NA
j_gene: TRBJ1-1
v_gene: TRBV7-3
d_gene: TRBD1
CDR3nt: TGTGCCAGCAGCTCGGGACAGGGGGTGGGTGAAGCTTTCTTT
CDR3aa: CASSSGQGVGEAFF

abundance: NA
j_gene: TRBJ1-1
v_gene: TRBV7-6
d_gene: NA
CDR3nt: TGTGCCAGCAGCCTCTGGGCGAACACTGAAGCTTTCTTT
CDR3aa: CASSLWANTEAFF

abundance: NA
j_gene: TRBJ2-2
v_gene: TRBV11-1
d_gene: TRBD2
CDR3nt: TGTGCCAGCAGACGTAGCGGGGGGGCCTCCACCGGGGAGCTGTTTTTT
CDR3aa: CASRRSGGASTGELFF

abundance: NA
j_gene: TRBJ1-5
v_gene: TRBV28
d_gene: TRBD1
CDR3nt: TGTGCCAGCAGTTTGCGGGACAGACCTAATCAGCCCCAGCATTTT
CDR3aa: CASSLRDRPNQPQHF

abundance: NA
j_gene: TRBJ2-3
v_gene: TRBV4-1
d_gene: TRBD2
CDR3nt: TGCGCCAGCAGCCTGGGACTAGCGGGGGGGGGCACAGATACGCAGTATTTT
CDR3aa: CASSLGLAGGGTDTQYF

abundance: NA
j_gene: TRBJ1-1
v_gene: TRBV27
d_gene: NA
CDR3nt: TGTGCCATAGGACTACCCGGGAACACTGAAGCTTTCTTT
CDR3aa: CAIGLPGNTEAFF

abundance: NA
j_gene: TRBJ2-5
v_gene: TRBV5-1
d_gene: NA
CDR3nt: TGCGCCAGCAGCTTGGAGCCGACAGGTTTTCAAGAGACCCAGTACTTC
CDR3aa: CASSLEPTGFQETQYF

abundance: NA
j_gene: TRBJ1-2
v_gene: TRBV9
d_gene: TRBD1
CDR3nt: TGTGCCAGCAGCCCAGGGGGGACAGAGTTTAACTATGGCTACACCTTC
CDR3aa: CASSPGGTEFNYGYTF

abundance: NA
j_gene: TRBJ2-7
v_gene: TRBV3-1/TRBV3-2
d_gene: TRBD1
CDR3nt: TGTGCCAGCAGCCAGGGGACAGGGGGCGAGCAGTACTTC
CDR3aa: CASSQGTGGEQYF